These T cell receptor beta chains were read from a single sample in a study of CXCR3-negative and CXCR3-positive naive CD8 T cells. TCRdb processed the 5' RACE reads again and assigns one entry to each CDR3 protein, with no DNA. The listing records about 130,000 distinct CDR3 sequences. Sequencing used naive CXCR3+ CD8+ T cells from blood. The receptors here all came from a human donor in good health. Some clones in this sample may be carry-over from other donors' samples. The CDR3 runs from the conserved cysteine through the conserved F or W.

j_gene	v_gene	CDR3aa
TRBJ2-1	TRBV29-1	CSVVAFNEQFF
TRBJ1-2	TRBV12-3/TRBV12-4	CASSFRGRLTNYGYTF
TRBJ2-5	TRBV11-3	CASSPRDRGGETQYF
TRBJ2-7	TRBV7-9	CASSYPTGDYEQYF
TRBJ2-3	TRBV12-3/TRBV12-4	CASSADRGPDTQYF
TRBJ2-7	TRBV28	CASSWTLSAHEQYF
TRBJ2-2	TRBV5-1	CASRDFLTGELFF
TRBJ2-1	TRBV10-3	CAISELINEQFF
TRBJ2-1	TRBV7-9	CASSSQVVEQFF
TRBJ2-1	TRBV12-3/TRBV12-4	CASRPPRQNEQFF
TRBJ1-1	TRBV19	CASRQTVSEAFF
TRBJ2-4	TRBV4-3	CASSQEGQGLAGLRSKNIQYF
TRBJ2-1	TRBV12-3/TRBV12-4	CASSLGGVGNEQFF
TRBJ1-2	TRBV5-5	CASSLYGTNYGYTF
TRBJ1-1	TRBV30	CAWSHIRGEAFF
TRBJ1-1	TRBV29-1	CSVELDRGWTEAFF
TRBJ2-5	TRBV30	CAWSPDPGGYETQYF
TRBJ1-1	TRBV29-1	CSIQGDGAEAFF
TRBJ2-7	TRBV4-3	CASSQTGGSYEQYF
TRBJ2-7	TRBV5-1	CASSLGGYAYEQYF
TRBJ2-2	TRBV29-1	CSVGTREGDTGELFF
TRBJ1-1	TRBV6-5	CASSPGRSLNTEAFF
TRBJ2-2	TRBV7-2	CASSLALAGELFF
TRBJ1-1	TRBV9	CASSRDGIPATEAFF
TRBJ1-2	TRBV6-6	CASSYSNRGTAGYTF
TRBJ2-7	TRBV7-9	CASSSGLAGVFSYEKYF
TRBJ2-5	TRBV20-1	CSARVPETQETQYF
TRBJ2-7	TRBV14	CASSIPGLDYEQYF
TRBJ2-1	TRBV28	CASRGLVTPYNEQFF
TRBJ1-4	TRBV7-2	CASSLDRENEKLFF
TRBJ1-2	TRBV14	CASSQVEGAGYTF
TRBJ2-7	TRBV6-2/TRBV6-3	CASRTTGTGCYEQYF
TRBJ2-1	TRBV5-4	CASSLDRTRRDEQFF
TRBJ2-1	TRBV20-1	CSARDTSGYNEQFF
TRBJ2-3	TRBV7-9	CASSLSAGGTTDTQYF
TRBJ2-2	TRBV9	CASSVADSNTGELFF
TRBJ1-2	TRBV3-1	CAGSQDEGQPIYGYTF
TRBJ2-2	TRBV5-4	CASSLVPGEAAGELFF
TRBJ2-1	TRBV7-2	CASSLGGGPFNEQFF
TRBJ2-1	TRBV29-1	CSVGGTSGSNEQFF
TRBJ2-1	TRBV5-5	CASSLALGSGYNEQFF
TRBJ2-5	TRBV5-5	CASGYLMGQETQYF
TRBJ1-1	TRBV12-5	CASGQTGERWYTEAFF
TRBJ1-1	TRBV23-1	CASSQSVSQAFF
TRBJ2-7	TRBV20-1	CSARWGYEQYF
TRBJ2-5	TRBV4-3	CASSWTSRETQYF
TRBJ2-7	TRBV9	CASSPQPSGSYEQYF
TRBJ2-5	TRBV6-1	CASRSTGYQETQYF
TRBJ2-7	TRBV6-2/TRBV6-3	CASSYEGHRMAYEQYF
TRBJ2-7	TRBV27	CASGSSYEQYF
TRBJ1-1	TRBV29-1	CNPRDRHTEAFF
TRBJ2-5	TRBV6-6	CASSPPMGGREETQYF
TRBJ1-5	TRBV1	CTSSQDRGHNQPQHF
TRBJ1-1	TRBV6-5	CASSPLLGVGTEAFF
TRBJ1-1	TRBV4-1	CASSQDLVNTEAFF
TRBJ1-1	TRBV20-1	CSARASRVTEAFF